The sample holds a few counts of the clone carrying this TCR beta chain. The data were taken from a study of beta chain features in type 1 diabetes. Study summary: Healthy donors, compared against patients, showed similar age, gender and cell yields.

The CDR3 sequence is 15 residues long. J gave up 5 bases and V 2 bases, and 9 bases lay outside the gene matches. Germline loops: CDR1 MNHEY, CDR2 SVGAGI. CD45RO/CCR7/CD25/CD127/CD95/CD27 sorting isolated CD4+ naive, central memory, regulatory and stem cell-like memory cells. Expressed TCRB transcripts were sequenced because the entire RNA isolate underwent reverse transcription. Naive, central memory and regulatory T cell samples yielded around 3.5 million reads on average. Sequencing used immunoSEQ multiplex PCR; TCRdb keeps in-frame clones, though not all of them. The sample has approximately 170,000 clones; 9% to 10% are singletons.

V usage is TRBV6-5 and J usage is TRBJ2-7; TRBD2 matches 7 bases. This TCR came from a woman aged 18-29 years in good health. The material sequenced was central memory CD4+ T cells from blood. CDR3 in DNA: TGTGCCAGCAGTTACAGAGGCGGGAGTGTAAACGAGCAGTACTTC. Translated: CASSYRGGSVNEQYF.